These T cell receptor beta chains were read from a single sample in a study of blood T cell repertoires in COVID-19. The method was immunoSEQ multiplex PCR; TCRdb's version includes in-frame clones alone and lacks a portion of them. The table includes approximately 120,000 clones, about 93% detected once. Sequenced input: peripheral blood. The receptors stem from a man aged 45-65 years with COVID-19, enrolled during active disease. Each CDR3 is given with its conserved first and last residue. The D gene is left open where the match is weak. Clone size is stated in some rows and not others, as once, few, many or a class when expanded.

clone_size	v_call	d_call	j_call	cdr3_aa	cdr3_nt
.	TRBV30	TRBD1	TRBJ2-3	CAWSPGQGPDTQYF	TGTGCCTGGAGTCCGGGACAGGGTCCAGATACGCAGTATTTT
.	TRBV9	.	TRBJ2-1	CASSAGGENEQFF	TGTGCCAGCAGCGCTGGAGGAGAGAATGAGCAGTTCTTC
.	TRBV6-5	TRBD1	TRBJ1-5	CASKTGTGNQPQHF	TGTGCCAGCAAAACCGGGACAGGCAATCAGCCCCAGCATTTT
.	TRBV3-1/TRBV3-2	.	TRBJ2-5	CASSQPGPVETQYF	TGTGCCAGCAGCCAACCAGGGCCGGTGGAGACCCAGTACTTC
.	TRBV27	.	TRBJ1-3	CASSFTGAGNTIYF	TGTGCCAGCAGTTTTACGGGGGCTGGAAACACCATATATTTT
few	TRBV4-3	.	TRBJ2-7	CASSRAGRGVYEQYF	TGCGCCAGCAGCCGCGCAGGCAGGGGTGTTTACGAGCAGTACTTC
.	TRBV6-1	.	TRBJ2-3	CASSEVALYTQYF	TGTGCCAGCAGTGAAGTAGCTCTATATACGCAGTATTTT
.	TRBV19	.	TRBJ2-4	CASSMSFSNIQYF	TGTGCCAGTAGTATGTCCTTTAGTAACATTCAGTACTTC
.	TRBV7-9	TRBD1	TRBJ1-5	CASSPRTGSEPQHF	TGTGCCAGCAGCCCAAGGACAGGGAGTGAGCCCCAGCATTTT
.	TRBV24-1	.	TRBJ2-1	CATSLAGMVNEQFF	TGTGCCACCAGTCTCGCAGGGATGGTCAATGAGCAGTTCTTC
.	TRBV7-2	.	TRBJ2-5	CASSLRMGARETQYF	TGTGCCAGCAGCCTTCGGATGGGGGCGAGGGAGACCCAGTACTTC
.	TRBV10-3	.	TRBJ2-1	CATQDALVNEQFF	TGTGCCACCCAGGATGCTTTGGTCAATGAGCAGTTCTTC
.	TRBV19	.	TRBJ1-5	CASSLTPSGHQPQHF	TGTGCCAGTAGTTTGACTCCAAGCGGTCATCAGCCCCAGCATTTT
.	TRBV5-1	.	TRBJ2-2	CASSLDGGRTGELFF	TGCGCCAGCAGCTTGGATGGGGGCCGGACCGGGGAGCTGTTTTTT
few	TRBV19	TRBD2	TRBJ2-1	CATEQTSGARYNEQFF	TGTGCCACCGAGCAAACTAGCGGGGCCAGGTACAATGAGCAGTTCTTC
.	TRBV28	TRBD1	TRBJ1-3	CASRGQGKNTIYF	TGTGCCAGCAGAGGACAGGGGAAAAACACCATATATTTT
.	TRBV3-1/TRBV3-2	TRBD1	TRBJ1-1	CASSQAQGGTEAFF	TGTGCCAGCAGCCAAGCACAGGGGGGCACTGAAGCTTTCTTT
.	TRBV11-2	TRBD2	TRBJ2-5	CASSPGLGETQYF	TGTGCCAGCAGCCCGGGACTAGGAGAGACCCAGTACTTC
.	TRBV4-1	TRBD1	TRBJ2-5	CASSLGTGQETQYF	TGCGCCAGCAGCCTGGGGACAGGACAAGAGACCCAGTACTTC
.	TRBV7-8	TRBD2	TRBJ2-3	CASSPQRLAGGTDTQYF	TGTGCCAGCAGCCCCCAGCGACTAGCTGGGGGCACAGATACGCAGTATTTT
.	TRBV29-1	.	TRBJ1-3	CSVETGNSGNTIYF	TGCAGCGTTGAGACGGGAAACTCTGGAAACACCATATATTTT
.	TRBV3-1/TRBV3-2	TRBD1	TRBJ2-7	CASSPTGVEQYF	TGTGCCAGCAGCCCCACAGGGGTCGAGCAGTACTTC
.	TRBV27	TRBD2	TRBJ2-5	CASRSSGKETQYF	TGTGCCAGCAGGTCTAGCGGGAAAGAGACCCAGTACTTC
.	TRBV19	TRBD2	TRBJ2-1	CASSLSGAAYNEQFF	TGTGCCAGTAGTCTTAGCGGGGCAGCCTACAATGAGCAGTTCTTC
.	TRBV5-1	.	TRBJ2-7	CASSPQEEGEQYF	TGCGCCAGCAGCCCCCAGGAGGAGGGGGAGCAGTACTTC
.	TRBV6-5	.	TRBJ2-1	CASSYSSAGINNEQFF	TGTGCCAGCAGTTACTCGTCGGCCGGGATTAACAATGAGCAGTTCTTC
.	TRBV27	.	TRBJ2-3	CASSLSRVGPATTDTQYF	TGTGCCAGCAGTTTATCGAGGGTCGGTCCTGCTACCACAGATACGCAGTATTTT
.	TRBV11-2	.	TRBJ2-7	CASSSQVEQYF	TGTGCCAGCAGCTCACAGGTCGAGCAGTACTTC
.	TRBV14	TRBD1	TRBJ2-5	CASSPRQGQETQYF	TGTGCCAGCAGCCCCCGACAGGGACAAGAGACCCAGTACTTC
.	TRBV6-5	TRBD1	TRBJ2-7	CASSYSGGTGVYEQYF	TGTGCCAGCAGTTACTCAGGGGGGACAGGGGTCTACGAGCAGTACTTC
once	TRBV5-1	TRBD2	TRBJ2-5	CASSYRLAGPSETQYF	TGCGCCAGCAGCTACCGACTAGCGGGCCCCTCAGAGACCCAGTACTTC
.	TRBV29-1	.	TRBJ2-5	CSVGQGRTETQYF	TGCAGCGTTGGGCAGGGAAGGACAGAGACCCAGTACTTC
once	TRBV13	TRBD1	TRBJ2-3	CASSPGRDRVPDTQYF	TGTGCCAGCAGCCCAGGGCGGGACAGGGTACCAGATACGCAGTATTTT
.	TRBV4-3	TRBD2	TRBJ2-5	CASSHSWGGRQETQYF	TGCGCCAGCAGCCACTCCTGGGGGGGACGGCAAGAGACCCAGTACTTC
few	TRBV19	TRBD1	TRBJ1-1	CASSTGAEMNTEAFF	TGTGCCAGTAGCACAGGGGCGGAAATGAACACTGAAGCTTTCTTT
.	TRBV6-5	TRBD1	TRBJ2-1	CASSRQGDEQFF	TGTGCCAGCAGTCGACAGGGGGATGAGCAGTTCTTC
.	TRBV7-7	TRBD2	TRBJ2-3	CASSSGLGGTDTQYF	TGTGCTAGCAGCTCGGGACTCGGGGGGACAGATACGCAGTATTTT
.	TRBV9	.	TRBJ2-1	CASSVKARGASSYNEQFF	TGTGCCAGCAGCGTAAAAGCTCGGGGGGCCAGCTCCTACAATGAGCAGTTCTTC
.	TRBV7-2	.	TRBJ2-1	CASSFRPSSDNEQFF	TGTGCCAGCAGCTTTCGGCCTAGCTCCGACAATGAGCAGTTCTTC
few	TRBV2	.	TRBJ1-2	CASGTQARLDGYTF	TGTGCCAGCGGCACACAGGCTAGGCTCGACGGCTACACCTTC
.	TRBV6-6	TRBD1	TRBJ1-3	CASSNPGQGRGNTIYF	TGTGCCAGCAGTAACCCCGGACAGGGAAGAGGAAACACCATATATTTT
.	TRBV11-2	.	TRBJ2-1	CASSSRQAYNEQFF	TGTGCCAGCAGCTCGAGACAGGCCTACAATGAGCAGTTCTTC
once	TRBV6-5	TRBD2	TRBJ2-1	CASSSTSGSSYNEQFF	TGTGCCAGCAGTTCCACTAGCGGGAGTTCCTACAATGAGCAGTTCTTC
.	TRBV19	.	TRBJ2-7	CASSLGDEQYF	TGTGCCAGTTCTCTAGGGGACGAGCAGTACTTC
.	TRBV5-1	TRBD2	TRBJ2-1	CASSGSLAGPTNYNEQFF	TGCGCCAGCAGTGGAAGTCTAGCGGGACCAACCAACTACAATGAGCAGTTCTTC
.	TRBV2	.	TRBJ2-5	CASSLGAGETQYF	TGTGCCAGCAGTTTGGGGGCGGGAGAGACCCAGTACTTC
.	TRBV3-1/TRBV3-2	.	TRBJ2-5	CASSQGNGQETQYF	TGTGCCAGCAGCCAAGGTAACGGGCAAGAGACCCAGTACTTC
.	TRBV9	.	TRBJ1-6	CASSVGTPYNSPLHF	TGTGCCAGCAGCGTAGGGACACCCTATAATTCACCCCTCCACTTT
once	TRBV29-1	TRBD1	TRBJ1-1	CSVDRDRGRMGTEAFF	TGCAGCGTTGATCGGGACAGGGGGCGGATGGGCACTGAAGCTTTCTTT
.	TRBV6-2/TRBV6-3	TRBD2	TRBJ2-1	CASSVPGLASYNEQFF	TGTGCCAGCAGTGTACCGGGACTAGCCTCCTACAATGAGCAGTTCTTC
once	TRBV15	.	TRBJ2-1	CATSREWVGEQFF	TGTGCCACCAGCAGAGAGTGGGTGGGCGAGCAGTTCTTC
few	TRBV28	.	TRBJ2-7	CASSMPLQVYEQYF	TGTGCCAGCAGTATGCCGTTACAGGTCTACGAGCAGTACTTC